This TCR beta chain was recovered during a study of blood T cell repertoires in COVID-19. Turning to the study itself: Some COVID-19 samples were acute and others convalescent; all came from the United States, Italy and Spain. PBMCs, B-cell-depleted T cells, or T cells were the source of the cDNA or gDNA that made up the material.

In the original workflow: Cell counts per sample came from amplifying reference gene primers. Clones were sequenced by immunoSEQ multiplex PCR, and TCRdb holds only the in-frame ones, with some missing. V and J calls and clone size come straight from that table; D and trimming were deduced from the DNA. The sample lists 200,000 to 250,000 clones; approximately 86% were seen once. CDR1 is SEHNR, CDR2 FQNEAQ, per germline (reference sequence). The CDR3 is 15 amino acids. V shed 2 bases and J shed 5 bases, with 15 bases lying between them. This receptor was taken from a man between 60 and 75 years old with acute or convalescent COVID-19. The rearrangement links TRBV7-9 to TRBJ2-5; D is possibly TRBD1 (6 bases). Sequenced material: peripheral blood. CDR3: CASSLSGQTVETQYF. The CDR3 DNA reads TGTGCCAGCAGCTTAAGTGGACAGACCGTTGAGACCCAGTACTTC.